This T cell receptor beta chain was sequenced during a study of shared clonotypes between healthy human individuals. The wider study: CD8 memory received one plate per donor, CD8 naive two, CD4 memory three and CD4 naive three.

Naive CD45RA+ and memory CD45RA-negative subsets were split from CD4+ cells. Method: immunoSEQ multiplex PCR; TCRdb's copy keeps in-frame clones and lacks some. The table records some 2,500,000 clones, approximately 93% of them present only once. To note about this clone: The antigen is unknown.

General study findings and limits: Shared across a few donors were 4% to 5% of the naive CD4 clonotypes. Naive subsets usually exceeded memory subsets in estimated richness.

This TCR derives from a man younger than 35 in good health. Some clones in this sample may be carry-over from other donors' samples. The sequenced material came from naive CD4+ T cells from PBMCs. The subset is: CD45RA+ positively selected.

In DNA form, the CDR3 reads TGCAGCGGAGGACGGGACGCCTGGGGAAACACCATATATTTT. This codes for CSGGRDAWGNTIYF. The rearrangement uses TRBV29-1 and TRBJ1-3, with D tentatively TRBD1 (5 bases). With 7 bases removed from V and 4 bases from J, the gap between germline ends came to 17 bases. CDR3 length equals 14 residues. Germline CDR1 reads SQVTM; CDR2 reads ANQGSEA.